This passage covers 20 T cell receptor beta chains from one sample sequenced in a study of blood T cell repertoires in COVID-19. Clones were sequenced by immunoSEQ multiplex PCR, and TCRdb holds only the in-frame ones, with some missing. Of roughly 25,000 clones listed, roughly 90% are singletons. Material for sequencing was peripheral blood. The receptors here all came from a man aged 65 to 79 with acute or convalescent COVID-19.

The rearrangement links TRBV5-6 to TRBJ1-2, with 7 bases aligning to TRBD1. CDR1 is SGHDT and CDR2 is YYEEEE in the germline V gene. The CDR3 spans 13 residues. Unmatched junction bases numbered 3, after V lost 3 bases and J lost 4 bases. The CDR3 spells CASSSGQSYGYTF. The CDR3 coding sequence is TGTGCCAGCAGCTCGGGACAGAGCTATGGCTACACCTTC.

The rearrangement links TRBV4-1 to TRBJ2-1; 12 nucleotides agree with TRBD2. Trimming cost V 3 bases and J 3 bases; bases outside gene matches: 3. CDR3 size: 16 residues. CDR1 MGHRA and CDR2 YSYEKL come from the germline V gene. This CDR3 reads CASSHVLAGGYNEQFF. In nucleotides, the CDR3 is TGCGCCAGCAGCCATGTACTAGCGGGAGGCTACAATGAGCAGTTCTTC.

The sample holds one count of this clone. The chain couples TRBV10-3 to TRBJ2-3, with 10 bases aligning to TRBD1. The CDR3 extends over 14 amino acids. Germline V lookup: CDR1 ENHRY, CDR2 SYGVKD. After removal of 10 bases from V and 4 bases from J, the junction contained 8 bases not matched to a gene. The CDR3 sequence is CASQPGQGPDTQYF. CDR3 in DNA: TGTGCCAGCCAACCGGGACAGGGGCCAGATACGCAGTATTTT.

This chain joins TRBV5-1 and TRBJ1-2; TRBD1 matches at 8 bases. Germline CDR1 SGHRS, CDR2 YFSETQ. This CDR3 is built from 17 residues. With 3 bases clipped from V and 3 bases from J, the junction kept 13 bases outside the gene matches. CDR3 region: CASSSTATGAQHYGYTF. In DNA, the CDR3 is TGCGCCAGCAGCTCAACTGCGACAGGGGCCCAACACTATGGCTACACCTTC. The whole variable domain, remainder taken from reference TRBV5-1 and TRBJ1-2, is KAGVTQTPRYLIKTRGQQVTLSCSPISGHRSVSWYQQTPGQGLQFLFEYFSETQRNKGNFPGRFSGRQFSNSRSEMNVSTLELGDSALYLCASSSTATGAQHYGYTFGSGTRLTVV.

This rearrangement joins TRBV4-2 to TRBJ1-1; 7 positions agree with TRBD1. Trimming removed 4 bases from V and 1 base from J; junction bases left unmatched: 3. Looked up from germline, CDR1 is LGHNA and CDR2 is YNFKEQ. This CDR3 spans 14 amino acids. In DNA form, the CDR3 reads TGTGCCAGCAGCCCGGACAGGTGGAACACTGAAGCTTTCTTT. This codes for CASSPDRWNTEAFF.

The chain is built from TRBV5-1 and TRBJ2-1; a weak D match, TRBD2 (6 bases). Trimming took off 4 bases at V and 0 bases at J, with 11 bases between the two ends. Germline values: CDR1 SGHRS, CDR2 YFSETQ. CDR3 length: 15 amino acids. Here the CDR3 reads CASSPAGSSYNEQFF. CDR3 coding DNA: TGCGCCAGCAGCCCAGCGGGCAGCTCCTACAATGAGCAGTTCTTC.

V is TRBV5-6 and J is TRBJ2-7; D remains ambiguous. The germline V gene has CDR1 SGHDT and CDR2 YYEEEE. Trimming took off 6 bases at V and 3 bases at J, with 25 bases between the two ends. This CDR3 region has 17 residues. In DNA form, the CDR3 reads TGTGCCAGCAACCTCTTCTTGACCCTATCAACAGACTACGAGCAGTACTTC. Amino acids: CASNLFLTLSTDYEQYF.

This chain joins TRBV5-1 and TRBJ2-1, with D perhaps matching TRBD2 (5 bases). This CDR3 has 16 residues. The germline CDR1 and CDR2 sequences are SGHRS and YFSETQ. V was clipped by 0 bases and J by 5 bases, with 15 bases between them. The DNA of the CDR3 is TGCGCCAGCAGCTTGGCCCCCAGCGGAGTAAACAATGAGCAGTTCTTC. This encodes CASSLAPSGVNNEQFF.

The rearrangement links TRBV19 to TRBJ2-5; the D is unclear. Trimming shortened V by 4 bases and J by 0 bases, and 18 bases separated the two germline ends. In germline, CDR1 is LNHDA, CDR2 SQIVND (reference sequence). The CDR3 loop spans 17 amino acids. This CDR3 reads CASSTPGLGRHQETQYF. In nucleotides, the CDR3 is TGTGCCAGTAGTACCCCGGGTCTCGGTCGTCACCAAGAGACCCAGTACTTC.

Regarding this clone: At one end the junction does not follow the germline gene, possibly because of a read error. The J gene is TRBJ2-2, the V gene TRBV7-3; a weak D match, TRBD1 (5 bases). The CDR3 contains 11 residues. Germline V CDR1 and CDR2: SGHTA, FQGTGA. The CDR3 region has the DNA TGTGCCAGCAGCTTAGGGGCCCCGCCGATTTTT. This translates into CASSLGAPPIF.

The J gene is TRBJ1-4, the V gene TRBV9; weak D call: TRBD1 (6 bases). V lost 4 bases and J 8 bases, leaving 15 bases between the germline ends. This CDR3 is built from 14 residues. CDR1 SGDLS and CDR2 YYNGEE come from the germline V gene. DNA for the CDR3: TGTGCCAGCAGCAACAGGGCCGTGGAAGAAAAACTGTTTTTT. Its translation: CASSNRAVEEKLFF.

This chain connects TRBV21-1 to TRBJ2-3; TRBD2 is the table's D call and was not checked against the DNA. TRBV21-1 is termed a pseudogene. CDR3 length: 14 amino acids. This chain's CDR3 is CASTGTPCTDTQYF. DNA for the CDR3: TGTGCCAGCACCGGGACTCCTTGCACAGATACGCAGTATTTT.

This rearrangement joins TRBV19 to TRBJ2-7; 8 bases align to TRBD1. The junction had 12 bases not matched to a gene; V was cut back by 3 bases and J by 2 bases. From germline, CDR1 is LNHDA and CDR2 SQIVND (reference sequence). The CDR3 runs 17 residues. CDR3: CASSIAEGQDGPYEQYF. CDR3 DNA sequence: TGTGCCAGTAGTATCGCCGAGGGACAGGACGGACCCTACGAGCAGTACTTC.

This clone was recorded a few times. This chain joins TRBV18 and TRBJ2-2; no firm D call. The germline CDR1 and CDR2 sequences are KGHSH and LQKENI. Trimming shortened V by 5 bases and J by 5 bases, and 9 bases separated the two germline ends. The CDR3 contains 13 residues. CDR3 loop: CASSTARTGELFF. The CDR3 DNA follows: TGTGCCAGCTCAACTGCTAGAACCGGGGAGCTGTTTTTT.

The V call is TRBV9, the J call TRBJ2-3; 9 bases agree with TRBD2. V lost 4 bases and J lost 5; bases outside the gene matches: 14. There are 17 residues in the CDR3. Per the germline V gene, CDR1 is SGDLS and CDR2 is YYNGEE. The DNA for the CDR3 is TGTGCCAGCAGCCCCGGACTAGCGAGAGCCCTGGTAGATACGCAGTATTTT. The encoded protein is CASSPGLARALVDTQYF. Together with reference TRBV9 and TRBJ2-3, the CDR3 gives the full variable domain: DSGVTQTPKHLITATGQRVTLRCSPRSGDLSVYWYQQSLDQGLQFLIQYYNGEERAKGNILERFSAQQFPDLHSELNLSSLELGDSALYFCASSPGLARALVDTQYFGPGTRLTVL.

V and J are TRBV19 and TRBJ1-2; the match to TRBD1 covers 7 bases. V lost 5 bases, J lost 5 bases, and 8 bases stayed unmatched. The CDR3 has 14 amino acids. Per germline, CDR1 LNHDA and CDR2 SQIVND (reference sequence). CDR3 in amino acids: CASSFGTVNYGYTF. The CDR3 region has the DNA TGTGCCAGTAGTTTTGGGACAGTTAATTATGGCTACACCTTC.

This chain joins TRBV20-1 and TRBJ2-3, with 11 positions matching TRBD2. After removal of 3 bases from V and 5 bases from J, the junction contained 7 bases not matched to a gene. The germline gives CDR1 DFQATT, CDR2 SNEGSKA (reference sequence). The CDR3 spans 15 residues. The CDR3 nucleotides are TGCAGTGCTAGTAGCGGGAGGGCGCATAAAGATACGCAGTATTTT. This codes for CSASSGRAHKDTQYF.

The genes are TRBV5-4 and TRBJ1-4; TRBD1 agrees at 7 bases. The CDR3 loop spans 15 amino acids. V shed 3 bases, J shed 4 bases, and the junction held 6 bases outside the gene matches. CDR1 SGHNT and CDR2 YYREEE come from the germline V gene (reference sequence). The CDR3 spells CASSSGQNYNEKLFF. The CDR3 nucleotides are TGTGCCAGCAGCTCGGGACAGAATTATAATGAAAAACTGTTTTTT. Looking up the rest from reference TRBV5-4 and TRBJ1-4 gives the full variable domain: ETGVTQSPTHLIKTRGQQVTLRCSSQSGHNTVSWYQQALGQGPQFIFQYYREEENGRGNFPPRFSGLQFPNYSSELNVNALELDDSALYLCASSSGQNYNEKLFFGSGTQLSVL.

The rearrangement joins TRBV10-3 to TRBJ2-1; D remains unclear. The CDR3 totals 16 residues. Per germline, CDR1 ENHRY and CDR2 SYGVKD. V lost 0 bases, J lost 9 bases, and 18 bases lay in between. The CDR3 sequence is CAISESRSDLRREQFF. CDR3 coding DNA: TGTGCCATCAGTGAGTCGAGGAGCGACCTCCGTCGTGAGCAGTTCTTC.

By its share, this clone is medium-sized (0.01 to 0.1%). This chain joins TRBV6-2 or TRBV6-3 and TRBJ1-2; D is uncertain. Trimming removed 7 bases at V and 0 bases at J, with 12 bases between. This CDR3 has 14 residues. Germline-derived CDR1 and CDR2 are MNHEY and SVGEGT. In DNA form, the CDR3 reads TGTGCCAGCATCCCAGCCGGGGCTAACTATGGCTACACCTTC. It translates to CASIPAGANYGYTF.